These 16 T cell receptor beta chains were all obtained from the same sample, sequenced in a study of blood T cell repertoires in COVID-19. Clones were read by immunoSEQ multiplex PCR, and TCRdb kept only the in-frame ones, dropping some. The sample consists of about 62,000 clones, around 84% of them appearing once. The sample consisted of peripheral blood. The origin of the receptors is a man aged 70 or older with acute or convalescent COVID-19.

The chain has TRBV7-6 and TRBJ2-1; 10 nucleotides agree with TRBD2. This CDR3 contains 16 residues. The V gene's germline CDR1 is SGHVS and CDR2 FNYEAQ. Unmatched junction bases numbered 7, after V lost 4 bases and J lost 4 bases. The CDR3 loop reads CASSSARTSGYNEQFF. DNA for the CDR3: TGTGCCAGCAGCTCCGCTCGGACTAGCGGTTACAATGAGCAGTTCTTC.

The chain has TRBV24-1 and TRBJ1-5, with 7 bases fitting TRBD1. The CDR3 covers 13 residues. CDR1 is KGHDR, CDR2 SFDVKD, per germline. V was clipped by 12 bases and J by 5 bases; unmatched bases: 9. The CDR3 region is CAADRDGDQPQHF. The CDR3 nucleotides read TGTGCCGCTGACAGGGACGGGGATCAGCCCCAGCATTTT.

The chain has TRBV28 and TRBJ1-2; D perhaps matches TRBD1 (5 bases). The CDR3 length is 14 residues. Looked up from germline, CDR1 is MDHEN and CDR2 is SYDVKM. With 5 bases removed from V and 4 bases from J, the gap between germline ends came to 14 bases. This CDR3 is CASSVEQDGYGYTF. DNA for the CDR3: TGTGCCAGCAGTGTGGAACAGGACGGCTATGGCTACACCTTC.

The chain uses TRBV5-1 and TRBJ1-1, with 7 bases that match TRBD1. The CDR3 has 15 amino acids. Per the germline V gene, CDR1 is SGHRS and CDR2 is YFSETQ. Trimming cost V 0 bases and J 5 bases; bases outside gene matches: 7. CDR3 in amino acids: CASSLAPGTVTEAFF. CDR3 sequence (DNA): TGCGCCAGCAGCTTGGCCCCCGGGACAGTTACTGAAGCTTTCTTT.

J is TRBJ1-1 and V is TRBV5-1, with D tentatively TRBD1 (5 bases). The V gene lost 4 bases and the J gene lost 8 bases, with 12 bases spanning the gap. Per germline, CDR1 SGHRS and CDR2 YFSETQ. The length of the CDR3 is 12 residues. The DNA for the CDR3 is TGCGCCAGCAGCCCAGGGCCAGGGGAAGCTTTCTTT. The encoded protein is CASSPGPGEAFF.

This clone was counted a single time. The chain uses TRBV28 and TRBJ2-3; D is unclear. The CDR3 runs 13 residues. Trimming left V 2 bases short and J 2 bases short, with 5 bases between. Germline V gives CDR1 MDHEN, CDR2 SYDVKM. The CDR3 DNA reads as TGTGCCAGCAGTTTACCCATCACAGATACGCAGTATTTT. This translates into CASSLPITDTQYF.

This rearrangement joins TRBV29-1 to TRBJ1-2, with D maybe TRBD1 (5 bases). Trimming left V 4 bases short and J 7 bases short, with 7 bases between. Germline-derived CDR1 and CDR2 are SQVTM and ANQGSEA. The CDR3 sequence is 10 residues long. CDR3 DNA: TGCAGCGTTGGCAGGGTTGGCTACACCTTC. Encoded protein: CSVGRVGYTF.

The chain combines TRBV2 with TRBJ2-2, with D possibly TRBD1 on 6 matching bases. The CDR3 is 16 amino acids. Germline CDR1 and CDR2: SNHLY and FYNNEI. Trimming pared 6 bases from V and 1 base from J, leaving 15 bases between. The CDR3 region is CASRKLPDRNTGELFF. The DNA for the CDR3 is TGTGCCAGCAGGAAATTACCGGACAGGAACACCGGGGAGCTGTTTTTT.

This chain connects TRBV19 to TRBJ2-1; the match to TRBD2 covers 8 bases. The length of the CDR3 is 14 residues. V was clipped by 8 bases and J by 10 bases; unmatched bases: 13. Germline CDR1 reads LNHDA; CDR2 reads SQIVND (reference sequence). DNA of the CDR3: TGTGCCAGTGCAAGTCGGGGGGGGGAAATCGAGCAGTTCTTC. Amino acids: CASASRGGEIEQFF.

The CDR3 here is CASSLAGQGYSGANVLTF. The CDR3 bases are TGTGCCAGCAGTTTGGCAGGGCAGGGGTACTCTGGGGCCAACGTCCTGACTTTC. The chain links TRBV27 to TRBJ2-6; a possible D gene is TRBD1 (6 bases). This CDR3 has 18 amino acids. Germline CDR1 reads MNHEY; CDR2 reads SMNVEV (reference sequence). The germline V and J ends were trimmed by 3 bases and 0 bases, with 15 bases remaining between them. Complete variable domain (other parts from reference TRBV27 and TRBJ2-6): EAQVTQNPRYLITVTGKKLTVTCSQNMNHEYMSWYRQDPGLGLRQIYYSMNVEVTDKGDVPEGYKVSRKEKRNFPLILESPSPNQTSLYFCASSLAGQGYSGANVLTFGAGSRLTVL.

This clone appeared a few times. J is TRBJ2-6 and V is TRBV2, with 8 bases fitting TRBD1. V dropped 6 bases and J dropped 0; count of bases not matched to a gene: 10. CDR3 length: 18 residues. The germline V gene encodes CDR1 SNHLY and CDR2 FYNNEI. CDR3 protein: CASRKQGEPLSGANVLTF. In nucleotides, the CDR3 is TGTGCCAGCAGAAAACAGGGGGAACCACTCTCTGGGGCCAACGTCCTGACTTTC.

This clone was observed a few times. The chain joins TRBV3-1 (or the pseudogene TRBV3-2) to TRBJ1-5; tentatively, D is TRBD1 (5 bases). The CDR3 sequence is 14 residues long. Germline CDR1 reads LGHDT; CDR2 reads YNNKEL (reference sequence). V dropped 1 base and J dropped 3 bases, with 7 bases sitting between them. The CDR3 loop is CASSQGDFNQPQHF. The CDR3 nucleotides read TGTGCCAGCAGCCAAGGGGACTTCAATCAGCCCCAGCATTTT.

The V and J genes are TRBV5-1 and TRBJ1-4; 7 positions agree with TRBD1. The V gene end was trimmed by 4 bases and the J gene end by 2 bases; junction bases not matched to a gene: 5. Germline CDR1 and CDR2: SGHRS and YFSETQ. This CDR3 region has 15 residues. In DNA, the CDR3 is TGCGCCAGCAGCCCTGGGACAGTTACTAATGAAAAACTGTTTTTT. Amino acids: CASSPGTVTNEKLFF.

This clone has just one count. This sequence joins TRBV5-1 and TRBJ1-2; 8 bases agree with TRBD1. Per germline, CDR1 SGHRS and CDR2 YFSETQ. The CDR3 covers 14 residues. Trimming removed 4 bases from V and 7 bases from J; junction bases left unmatched: 9. CDR3 coding DNA: TGCGCCAGCAGCCTTGGGTCCGACAGGGGTGGCTACACCTTC. Translated: CASSLGSDRGGYTF.

This clone was recorded a few times. The chain has TRBV7-6 and TRBJ1-2; 7 bases match TRBD1. The CDR3 covers 14 residues. J lost 4 bases, V lost 1 base, and 3 bases had no gene match. The germline V gene encodes CDR1 SGHVS and CDR2 FNYEAQ. CDR3 nucleotides: TGTGCCAGCAGCTTAGGACAGGGAATCTATGGCTACACCTTC. This sequence encodes CASSLGQGIYGYTF.

The genes are TRBV7-8 and TRBJ1-1, with D possibly being TRBD1 (6 bases). Germline-derived CDR1 and CDR2 are SGHVS and FQNEAQ. V was shortened by 5 bases and J by 5 bases, with 12 bases between the two germline ends. This CDR3 spans 13 amino acids. CDR3 residues: CASSLTGRTEAFF. CDR3 coding DNA: TGTGCCAGCAGCCTAACAGGGAGAACTGAAGCTTTCTTT.